The 15 T cell receptor beta chains below come from one sample, sequenced in a study of blood T cell repertoires in COVID-19. Clones were read by immunoSEQ multiplex PCR, and TCRdb kept only the in-frame ones, dropping some. Among 380,000 or so clones listed, around 84% were seen once. Sequencing was performed on peripheral blood. The receptors originated from a human donor with acute or convalescent COVID-19. The donor label of this sample is uncertain.

The rearrangement links TRBV19 to TRBJ1-2; D possibly corresponds to TRBD1 (5 bases). The CDR3 is 14 amino acids. Trimming removed 3 bases from V and 12 bases from J, with 20 bases in between. Germline CDR1 LNHDA, CDR2 SQIVND (reference sequence). DNA of the CDR3: TGTGCCAGTAGTATTATCCCAGGGTCACGCAGGAACACCTTC. This encodes CASSIIPGSRRNTF. The full variable domain, in which reference TRBV19 and TRBJ1-2 provide the parts outside the CDR3, is DGGITQSPKYLFRKEGQNVTLSCEQNLNHDAMYWYRQDPGQGLRLIYYSQIVNDFQKGDIAEGYSVSREKKESFPLTVTSAQKNPTAFYLCASSIIPGSRRNTFGSGTRLTVV.

The chain employs TRBV12-3 or TRBV12-4 and TRBJ1-2; D is uncertain. Trimming shortened V by 1 base and J by 0 bases, and 3 bases separated the two germline ends. The CDR3 contains 13 residues. The CDR3 is CASSLVSNYGYTF. CDR3 DNA sequence: TGTGCCAGCAGTTTAGTCTCTAACTATGGCTACACCTTC.

The chain links TRBV7-2 to TRBJ2-1; no reliable D call. CDR1 and CDR2 (germline): SGHTA, FQGNSA. The CDR3 loop spans 13 amino acids. V was clipped by 1 base and J by 9 bases, with 10 bases between them. DNA of the CDR3: TGTGCCAGCAGCTTAGAAATTAGAGGTGAGCAGTTCTTC. It specifies CASSLEIRGEQFF.

This clone was seen only once. The genes are TRBV18 and TRBJ1-6; a possible D gene is TRBD1 (5 bases). The CDR3 consists of 14 residues. Germline V gene lookup returns CDR1 KGHSH and CDR2 LQKENI. The germline V and J ends were trimmed by 4 bases and 5 bases, with 9 bases remaining between them. The CDR3 DNA follows: TGTGCCAGCTCACAGGACAAACATAATTCACCCCTCCACTTT. Translating it yields CASSQDKHNSPLHF.

The rearrangement uses TRBV11-2 and TRBJ2-2; possibly TRBD1 for D (6 bases). Germline CDR1 and CDR2: SGHAT and FQNNGV. Trimming removed 5 bases from V and 7 bases from J, with 11 bases in between. The CDR3 spans 13 residues. DNA of the CDR3: TGTGCCAGCAGCCCCCGGACAGTCGGGGAGCTGTTTTTT. It is translated as CASSPRTVGELFF.

This clone was seen only once. The chain links TRBV6-5 to TRBJ1-6; the D gene is possibly TRBD1 (6 bases). The V end lost 10 bases, the J end lost 10 bases, and 17 bases lay between the germline ends. Germline CDR1 reads MNHEY; CDR2 reads SVGAGI. CDR3 length: 13 residues. As DNA, the CDR3 is TGTGCCACTCAACCGGCAGGGGACTCACCCCTCCACTTT. Translation gives CATQPAGDSPLHF.

DNA of the CDR3: TGTGCCAGCAGCCAAGATCACGTGGTCGGAGGCAGCAATCAGCCCCAGCATTTT. Residues: CASSQDHVVGGSNQPQHF. The chain links TRBV3-1 (or the pseudogene TRBV3-2) to TRBJ1-5; no definite D call. The V end was cut by 0 bases, the J end by 1 base, with 16 bases between. The CDR3 length is 18 residues. From germline, CDR1 is LGHDT and CDR2 YNNKEL (reference sequence).

This chain links TRBV12-3 or TRBV12-4 with TRBJ1-2, with D uncertain. The ends were cut back, 2 bases at V and 8 bases at J, with 9 bases in the middle. CDR3 length equals 12 residues. The CDR3 DNA is TGTGCCAGCAGTTTAAGCGGGGTCGGCTACACCTTC. Translated, it gives CASSLSGVGYTF.

The genes are TRBV2 and TRBJ2-3; 7 bases line up with TRBD2. The CDR3 length is 14 residues. CDR1 is SNHLY, CDR2 FYNNEI, per germline. V shed 8 bases, J shed 2 bases, and the junction held 7 bases outside the gene matches. CDR3 sequence: CASSAGLVTDTQYF. The CDR3 DNA reads as TGTGCCAGCTCGGCCGGACTAGTCACAGATACGCAGTATTTT.

The chain recombines TRBV5-8 with TRBJ2-7, with a tentative D call TRBD1 (6 bases). This CDR3 contains 14 residues. Germline V gives CDR1 SGHTS, CDR2 YDEGEE. Trimming took off 4 bases at V and 7 bases at J, with 18 bases between the two ends. DNA of the CDR3: TGTGCCAGCAGCCGCAAGACAGGCCGACGGGAGCAGTACTTC. Translation: CASSRKTGRREQYF.

This clone appeared a few times. The chain joins TRBV7-2 to TRBJ1-3; D perhaps matches TRBD1 (6 bases). Looked up from germline, CDR1 is SGHTA and CDR2 is FQGNSA. The CDR3 runs to 15 residues. Trimming stripped 1 base from V and 2 bases from J, with 9 bases between. The CDR3 is CASSLGGLAGNTIYF. CDR3 bases: TGTGCCAGCAGCTTAGGGGGGCTAGCTGGAAACACCATATATTTT.

This clone showed up just a few times. This rearrangement joins TRBV30 to TRBJ1-2; TRBD1 agrees at 12 bases. Trimming at V came to 7 bases and at J to 8 bases, leaving 8 bases not matched to a gene. Germline V CDR1 and CDR2: GTSNPN, SVGIG (reference sequence). This CDR3 comprises 13 residues. The CDR3 loop reads CASRGQGAGGYTF. CDR3 DNA sequence: TGTGCCTCCCGGGGACAGGGGGCGGGCGGCTACACCTTC.

The chain couples TRBV4-1 to TRBJ2-3; TRBD2 agrees at 7 bases. CDR3 length equals 15 residues. CDR1 and CDR2 (germline): MGHRA, YSYEKL. The ends lost 1 base at V and 3 bases at J; junction bases unmatched: 4. CDR3 sequence: CASSQGSSGTDTQYF. CDR3 nucleotides: TGCGCCAGCAGCCAAGGAAGTAGCGGGACAGATACGCAGTATTTT.

This clone occurred a few times. The chain links TRBV15 to TRBJ1-1; no definite D call. The CDR3 sequence is 14 residues long. V shed 5 bases and J shed 1 base, with 11 bases lying between them. The germline V gene has CDR1 LNHNV and CDR2 YYDKDF (reference sequence). In nucleotides, the CDR3 is TGTGCCACCAGCCTGATAAGACAGAACACTGAAGCTTTCTTT. Its translation: CATSLIRQNTEAFF.

The sample holds one count of this clone. The chain employs TRBV30 and TRBJ1-4; TRBD1 agrees at 9 bases. Looked up from germline, CDR1 is GTSNPN and CDR2 is SVGIG (reference sequence). J was trimmed by 7 bases and V by 2 bases; bases with no gene match: 5. The CDR3 consists of 14 residues. CDR3 in DNA: TGTGCCTGGAGTCAGGACAGGGGAGGTGAAAAACTGTTTTTT. Amino acids: CAWSQDRGGEKLFF.